This T cell receptor beta chain was identified during a study of T-cell reconstitution after alpha-beta-depleted transplantation in children. Unique molecular identifiers were built into the TCRbeta library. TCRdb re-analysed the PCR reads in MiXCR, keeping a single row per CDR3 protein. The sample has some 490,000 distinct CDR3 sequences, approximately 12% seen once; the top ten hold around 6%. This clonotype was recorded a few times. CDR1 is KGHDR, CDR2 SFDVKD, per germline. V was trimmed by 0 bases and J by 5 bases, leaving 31 bases between them. The CDR3 sequence is 22 residues long. The chain uses TRBV24-1 and TRBJ1-3; D ambiguous. The material sequenced was PBMCs from the stem cell graft donor, taken from the stem cell graft. The clonotype comes from a human donor who donated a stem cell graft to a child with combined immunodeficiency. DNA of the CDR3: TGTGCCACCAGTGATTTGCGGCCACTCAACCAGCCGGCGGGTGACGGAAGAAACACCATATATTTT. Its protein is CATSDLRPLNQPAGDGRNTIYF.